The 30 T cell receptor beta chains below were found in one sample sequenced in a study of spatial heterogeneity in lung cancer. Time point in this sample: sample taken at primary tumor resection. TCRdb reprocessed the 5' RACE reads with MiXCR, giving one entry per CDR3 protein. The sample contains 3,000 or so distinct CDR3 sequences, roughly 5% of which appear only once. Here the sequenced sample was normal lung tissue next to the tumor, taken at surgery. These receptors all come from a male donor with early-stage non-small cell lung cancer.

Sample share makes this clonotype medium-sized. The gene calls are TRBV9 and TRBJ2-2; 7 nucleotides match TRBD2. This CDR3 comprises 15 residues. V shed 4 bases, J shed 2 bases, and the junction held 5 bases outside the gene matches. Germline values: CDR1 SGDLS, CDR2 YYNGEE. CDR3 amino acids: CASSLGGDNTGELFF. CDR3 DNA: TGTGCCAGCAGCCTGGGAGGGGATAACACCGGGGAGCTGTTTTTT.

This clonotype is medium-sized in the sample. This chain connects TRBV20-1 to TRBJ1-1, with D unresolved. The CDR3 sequence is 13 residues long. Germline V lookup: CDR1 DFQATT, CDR2 SNEGSKA (reference sequence). V was shortened by 5 bases and J by 2 bases, with 12 bases between the two germline ends. The CDR3 reads CSAAPEYNTEAFF. In nucleotides, the CDR3 is TGCAGTGCTGCCCCCGAATATAACACTGAAGCTTTCTTT.

This clonotype has at least ten counts. V usage is TRBV20-1 and J usage is TRBJ1-1, with D possibly matching TRBD1 (5 bases). CDR1 is DFQATT, CDR2 SNEGSKA, per germline (reference sequence). V lost 3 bases and J lost 0, with 11 bases in between. The CDR3 runs to 14 residues. The DNA for the CDR3 is TGCAGTGCTAGTCATGGGACCTTGAACACTGAAGCTTTCTTT. Translation gives CSASHGTLNTEAFF.

Relative to its sample, this clonotype is medium-sized (0.01 to 0.1%). The chain has TRBV4-1 and TRBJ1-5; D uncertain. Germline values: CDR1 MGHRA, CDR2 YSYEKL. V was trimmed by 2 bases and J by 0 bases, leaving 8 bases between them. CDR3 length equals 15 residues. The CDR3 spells CASSQTQISNQPQHF. In DNA, the CDR3 is TGCGCCAGCAGCCAAACACAGATTAGCAATCAGCCCCAGCATTTT.

This clonotype qualifies as large. This chain links TRBV10-2 with TRBJ2-3, with D perhaps matching TRBD1 or TRBD2 (6 bases each). V was cut by 2 bases and J by 2 bases, with 11 bases left in between. This CDR3 has 15 residues. The germline CDR1 and CDR2 sequences are WSHSY and SAAADI. CDR3 sequence reads: CASSEPGAHTDTQYF. CDR3 DNA: TGCGCCAGCAGTGAGCCGGGGGCGCACACAGATACGCAGTATTTT.

This clonotype is medium-sized. V gene TRBV5-1 combines with J gene TRBJ2-2; 13 positions match TRBD2. After removal of 0 bases from V and 7 bases from J, the junction contained 3 bases not matched to a gene. CDR1 and CDR2 from the germline V gene are SGHRS and YFSETQ. The CDR3 runs 16 residues. The CDR3 loop is CASSLEGLAGIGELFF. DNA of the CDR3: TGCGCCAGCAGCTTGGAGGGACTAGCGGGAATCGGGGAGCTGTTTTTT.

The CDR3 region has the DNA TGTGCCAGCAGCCCGGACAGGAACACCGGGGAGCTGTTTTTT. Amino acids: CASSPDRNTGELFF. This chain uses TRBV7-2 with TRBJ2-2; D possibly corresponds to TRBD1 (6 bases). Per the germline V gene, CDR1 is SGHTA and CDR2 is FQGNSA. Trimming left V 5 bases short and J 1 base short, with 8 bases between. The CDR3 length is 14 residues.

By proportion, this clonotype is medium-sized. The genes are TRBV20-1 and TRBJ2-3; TRBD2 is a possible D gene (6 bases). Germline V CDR1 and CDR2: DFQATT, SNEGSKA (reference sequence). V was trimmed by 6 bases and J by 2 bases, leaving 12 bases between them. The CDR3 covers 13 residues. The CDR3 nucleotides are TGCAGTGCAGAGTGGAGGGCCACAGATACGCAGTATTTT. Translation: CSAEWRATDTQYF.

This clonotype ranks as medium-sized (0.01 to 0.1%). The chain combines TRBV29-1 with TRBJ2-2, with a weak D call TRBD2 (6 bases). V was shortened by 7 bases and J by 7 bases, with 13 bases between the two germline ends. The germline V gene encodes CDR1 SQVTM and CDR2 ANQGSEA. The CDR3 extends over 12 amino acids. CDR3 nucleotides: TGCAGCGCCGGACCCGGGGGCGGGGAGCTGTTTTTT. This codes for CSAGPGGGELFF.

This clonotype is medium-sized by share. The J gene is TRBJ2-3, the V gene TRBV5-1; D not resolved. This CDR3 has 13 residues. Trimming removed 0 bases at V and 2 bases at J, with 4 bases between. CDR1 SGHRS and CDR2 YFSETQ come from the germline V gene. This CDR3 is CASSLDPTDTQYF. CDR3 sequence (DNA): TGCGCCAGCAGCTTGGACCCCACAGATACGCAGTATTTT.

By share of the sample, this clonotype is medium-sized. V gene TRBV29-1 combines with J gene TRBJ2-1; 9 bases fit TRBD2. V shed 6 bases, J shed 11 bases, and the junction held 11 bases outside the gene matches. The CDR3 spans 13 residues. The germline V gene has CDR1 SQVTM and CDR2 ANQGSEA. CDR3 amino acids: CSVKAGTSFKQFF. The CDR3 DNA reads TGCAGCGTAAAAGCCGGGACTAGCTTCAAGCAGTTCTTC.

This clonotype is labeled as medium-sized (0.01 to 0.1%). CDR3: CASSFHRAGGSDEQFF. In DNA, the CDR3 is TGTGCCAGCAGCTTCCACCGAGCGGGAGGGTCGGATGAGCAGTTCTTC. The chain couples TRBV7-3 to TRBJ2-1; 10 bases align to TRBD2. The CDR3 spans 16 residues. Germline CDR1 SGHTA, CDR2 FQGTGA. The J segment lost 8 bases and the V segment lost 3 bases, leaving 10 bases of the junction unmatched.

This clonotype is medium-sized (0.01 to 0.1%) by share. The chain is built from TRBV11-1 and TRBJ1-1; D not certain. The CDR3 consists of 14 residues. V was shortened by 2 bases and J by 1 base, with 8 bases between the two germline ends. Germline CDR1 SGHAT, CDR2 FQDESV (reference sequence). CDR3 DNA sequence: TGTGCCAGCAGCTTACCCCCTTCGAACACTGAAGCTTTCTTT. Translating it yields CASSLPPSNTEAFF.

Only a few counts were recorded for this clonotype. This chain uses TRBV2 with TRBJ2-1; TRBD2 aligns across 9 bases. J was trimmed by 5 bases and V by 5 bases; bases with no gene match: 7. CDR3 length: 15 amino acids. Germline V gene sequence: CDR1 SNHLY, CDR2 FYNNEI. CDR3 in amino acids: CASSTGTSYHNEQFF. CDR3 bases: TGTGCCAGCAGTACCGGGACTAGCTATCACAATGAGCAGTTCTTC.

By share, this clonotype counts as medium-sized. This chain links TRBV7-2 with TRBJ2-7; 14 nucleotides align to TRBD2. V dropped 5 bases and J dropped 6; count of bases not matched to a gene: 9. In germline, CDR1 is SGHTA, CDR2 FQGNSA. This CDR3 region has 16 residues. CDR3 sequence reads: CASSPRLAGGPVEQYF. The CDR3 nucleotides read TGTGCCAGCAGCCCGAGACTAGCGGGAGGGCCTGTCGAGCAGTACTTC.

In its sample, this clonotype ranks as medium-sized (0.01 to 0.1%). The chain is built from TRBV27 and TRBJ1-1; the D gene is possibly TRBD1 (5 bases). From germline, CDR1 is MNHEY and CDR2 SMNVEV (reference sequence). V was cut by 5 bases and J by 8 bases, with 15 bases left in between. The CDR3 covers 13 residues. The CDR3: CASSHGGREEAFF. The DNA for the CDR3 is TGTGCCAGCAGTCACGGGGGGAGGGAAGAAGCTTTCTTT.

Sample share makes this clonotype medium-sized. The CDR3 spells CASSLERTGELFF. The DNA for the CDR3 is TGTGCCAGCAGCTTAGAGCGTACCGGGGAGCTGTTTTTT. The chain is built from TRBV7-2 and TRBJ2-2; no reliable D call. V was clipped by 1 base and J by 5 bases, with 5 bases between them. The CDR3 is 13 residues long. CDR1 and CDR2 (germline): SGHTA, FQGNSA.

This clonotype counts as medium-sized. The V call is TRBV7-6, the J call TRBJ2-5, with TRBD1 matching 10 bases. Germline CDR1 SGHVS, CDR2 FNYEAQ. This CDR3 has 16 amino acids. The trim removed 4 bases at V and 4 bases at J, leaving 9 bases unmatched. In DNA form, the CDR3 reads TGTGCCAGCAGCTCCTTGCGGGACAGGGGATCAGAGACCCAGTACTTC. This encodes CASSSLRDRGSETQYF.

This clonotype rates as medium-sized. The rearrangement links TRBV28 to TRBJ2-7; 7 bases line up with TRBD1. This CDR3 comprises 14 residues. Trimming at V came to 5 bases and at J to 1 base, leaving 5 bases not matched to a gene. CDR1 is MDHEN, CDR2 SYDVKM, per germline. The CDR3 region is CASSLVGQSYEQYF. The CDR3 DNA sequence: TGTGCCAGCAGTCTAGTGGGACAGTCCTACGAGCAGTACTTC.

This clonotype rates as medium-sized (0.01 to 0.1%). J is TRBJ2-7 and V is TRBV6-5, with D perhaps TRBD2 (5 bases). Germline V gene data show CDR1 as MNHEY and CDR2 as SVGAGI. This CDR3 is 11 amino acids long. V was trimmed by 9 bases and J by 4 bases, leaving 10 bases between them. This CDR3 reads CASTSGYEQYF. The CDR3 DNA reads as TGTGCCAGTACTAGTGGGTACGAGCAGTACTTC.

V is TRBV7-2 and J is TRBJ2-3, with TRBD2 matching 10 bases. This CDR3 is 16 amino acids long. Germline CDR1 reads SGHTA; CDR2 reads FQGNSA. V shed 1 base and J 0 bases; nucleotides not matched to a gene: 1. The CDR3 DNA follows: TGTGCCAGCAGCTTAGGACTAGCGGGCAGCACAGATACGCAGTATTTT. This gives the protein CASSLGLAGSTDTQYF.

In this sample, this clonotype turned up many times. This chain uses TRBV20-1 with TRBJ2-3; 8 positions match TRBD2. The trim removed 0 bases at V and 1 base at J, leaving 0 bases unmatched. Germline values: CDR1 DFQATT, CDR2 SNEGSKA (reference sequence). The CDR3 is made up of 14 amino acids. The CDR3 loop reads CSARDSGGTDTQYF. Here the CDR3 DNA reads TGCAGTGCTAGAGATAGCGGGGGCACAGATACGCAGTATTTT.

The gene calls are TRBV6-1 and TRBJ1-5, with 7 bases matching TRBD1. The CDR3 contains 17 residues. V trimming: 2 bases; J trimming: 4 bases; junction bases outside the gene matches: 11. CDR1 and CDR2 from the germline V gene are MNHNS and SASEGT. For the CDR3, the DNA is TGTGCCAGCAGTGAAAGGGGGTTAGGGACAGTTAATCAGCCCCAGCATTTT. This encodes CASSERGLGTVNQPQHF.

This clonotype counts as medium-sized. The chain employs TRBV6-1 and TRBJ2-1; the D gene is possibly TRBD2 (6 bases). Per germline, CDR1 MNHNS and CDR2 SASEGT. The V end was cut by 0 bases, the J end by 9 bases, with 12 bases between. This CDR3 has 14 amino acids. The CDR3, as DNA: TGTGCCAGCAGTGAAGCGCTAAGGAGGGGTGAGCAGTTCTTC. Translating it yields CASSEALRRGEQFF.

The chain combines TRBV7-2 with TRBJ2-3; D remains ambiguous. CDR1 is SGHTA, CDR2 FQGNSA, per germline. The CDR3 is 12 residues long. V dropped 5 bases and J dropped 4 bases, with 7 bases sitting between them. DNA of the CDR3: TGTGCCAGCAGCGCCCCGCCAGATACGCAGTATTTT. Translated, it gives CASSAPPDTQYF.

The rearrangement joins TRBV7-2 to TRBJ2-1, with 12 bases matching TRBD2. CDR3 length: 16 amino acids. Germline V CDR1 and CDR2: SGHTA, FQGNSA. The V and J ends lost 5 bases and 5 bases, in that order; junction bases with no gene match: 7. The DNA of the CDR3 is TGTGCCAGCAGCGACAGGACTAGCGGGGTTCACAATGAGCAGTTCTTC. Amino acid sequence: CASSDRTSGVHNEQFF.

This clonotype was recorded at least ten times. The gene calls are TRBV20-1 and TRBJ2-5, with 12 bases that match TRBD2. Germline CDR1 DFQATT, CDR2 SNEGSKA (reference sequence). The CDR3 consists of 14 residues. V shed 4 bases and J 7 bases; nucleotides not matched to a gene: 7. The CDR3 sequence: CSATLAGGPGTQYF. CDR3 nucleotide sequence: TGCAGTGCTACTCTAGCGGGGGGGCCGGGGACCCAGTACTTC.

This clonotype is termed medium-sized. The chain is built from TRBV7-6 and TRBJ2-7; D is undetermined. Germline V gives CDR1 SGHVS, CDR2 FNYEAQ. Between the trimmed V and J ends, which lost 4 bases and 4 bases, there was a span of 11 bases. The CDR3 is made up of 13 amino acids. The CDR3, as DNA: TGTGCCAGCAGCTCCGGACCGAATTACGAGCAGTACTTC. Encoded protein: CASSSGPNYEQYF.

The genes are TRBV9 and TRBJ2-5; TRBD1 agrees at 11 bases. The germline CDR1 and CDR2 sequences are SGDLS and YYNGEE. The ends lost 0 bases at V and 0 bases at J; junction bases unmatched: 4. This CDR3 is 17 amino acids long. The CDR3, as DNA: TGTGCCAGCAGCGTAGGACTGGGACAGGGGGACCAAGAGACCCAGTACTTC. Translated, it gives CASSVGLGQGDQETQYF. Full variable domain (remainder filled in from reference TRBV9 and TRBJ2-5): DSGVTQTPKHLITATGQRVTLRCSPRSGDLSVYWYQQSLDQGLQFLIQYYNGEERAKGNILERFSAQQFPDLHSELNLSSLELGDSALYFCASSVGLGQGDQETQYFGPGTRLLVL.

This clonotype is classed as medium-sized. This chain connects TRBV7-2 to TRBJ2-5; D unresolved. V dropped 2 bases and J dropped 1 base, with 11 bases sitting between them. This CDR3 is built from 15 residues. CDR1 SGHTA and CDR2 FQGNSA come from the germline V gene. The CDR3 DNA follows: TGTGCCAGCAGCTTATCTGTTCTAGTCCAAGAGACCCAGTACTTC. It encodes CASSLSVLVQETQYF.